The 22 T cell receptor beta chains below all came from one sample that was sequenced in a study of blood T cell repertoires in COVID-19. Libraries were prepared by immunoSEQ multiplex PCR; TCRdb keeps only in-frame clonotypes and omits some of them. The sample holds approximately 440,000 clones, roughly 91% seen once. The sample taken for sequencing was PBMCs or T cells enriched from blood (not recorded which). These receptors came from a young man who had recovered from COVID-19.

J is TRBJ1-1 and V is TRBV7-9; the D is unclear. This CDR3 spans 15 amino acids. CDR1 and CDR2 (germline): SEHNR, FQNEAQ (reference sequence). Trimming removed 5 bases from V and 4 bases from J, with 17 bases in between. The CDR3 bases are TGTGCCAGCAGCCCAGATCCGGGAGCGGTCACTGAAGCTTTCTTT. As protein: CASSPDPGAVTEAFF.

This chain links TRBV18 with TRBJ1-2; 9 bases agree with TRBD1. The J segment lost 8 bases and the V segment lost 6 bases, leaving 10 bases of the junction unmatched. Germline loops: CDR1 KGHSH, CDR2 LQKENI. The CDR3 extends over 14 amino acids. In nucleotides, the CDR3 is TGTGCCAGCTCGCCAACAGGGGGCAATGAGGGCTACACCTTC. Protein: CASSPTGGNEGYTF.

This chain connects TRBV12-3 or TRBV12-4 to TRBJ1-2; tentatively, D is TRBD1 (5 bases). The CDR3 has 13 amino acids. Trimming removed 5 bases at V and 3 bases at J, with 10 bases between. The DNA of the CDR3 is TGTGCCAGCAGTCCCCGGGGGGACTATGGCTACACCTTC. This codes for CASSPRGDYGYTF.

This clone occurred a few times. V is TRBV29-1 and J is TRBJ1-2, with 10 bases matching TRBD1. Trimming at V came to 4 bases and at J to 4 bases, leaving 6 bases not matched to a gene. CDR1 and CDR2 from the germline V gene are SQVTM and ANQGSEA. This CDR3 comprises 14 residues. The CDR3 is CSVGERDRGYGYTF. The DNA of the CDR3 is TGCAGCGTTGGGGAGCGGGACAGGGGCTATGGCTACACCTTC. The whole variable domain, filled in from reference TRBV29-1 and TRBJ1-2, reads SAVISQKPSRDICQRGTSLTIQCQVDSQVTMMFWYRQQPGQSLTLIATANQGSEATYESGFVIDKFPISRPNLTFSTLTVSNMSPEDSSIYLCSVGERDRGYGYTFGSGTRLTVV.

The J gene is TRBJ2-2, the V gene TRBV6-2 or TRBV6-3, with 11 bases identical to TRBD1. The CDR3 is 15 amino acids. Trimming cost V 4 bases and J 3 bases; bases outside gene matches: 1. CDR1 is MNHEY, CDR2 SVGEGT, per germline. In DNA, the CDR3 is TGTGCCAGCAGTTCGGACAGGGGGCACACCGGGGAGCTGTTTTTT. Protein: CASSSDRGHTGELFF.

The CDR3 protein is CASSEWQGPNYGYTF. The CDR3 DNA sequence: TGTGCCAGCAGTGAGTGGCAGGGCCCTAACTATGGCTACACCTTC. The genes are TRBV6-4 and TRBJ1-2, with TRBD1 as a possible D gene (5 bases). V was trimmed by 3 bases and J by 0 bases, leaving 11 bases between them. Germline values: CDR1 MRHNA, CDR2 SNTAGT. This CDR3 comprises 15 residues.

The rearrangement joins TRBV7-8 to TRBJ1-2; 11 positions agree with TRBD1. V was clipped by 2 bases and J by 3 bases; unmatched bases: 5. The CDR3 contains 16 residues. From germline, CDR1 is SGHVS and CDR2 FQNEAQ. In nucleotides, the CDR3 is TGTGCCAGCAGCTTAACTAGGACAGGGGGCGACTATGGCTACACCTTC. It yields the protein CASSLTRTGGDYGYTF. Using reference TRBV7-8 and TRBJ1-2 for the parts outside the CDR3, the full variable domain is GAGVSQSPRYKVAKRGQDVALRCDPISGHVSLFWYQQALGQGPEFLTYFQNEAQLDKSGLPSDRFFAERPEGSVSTLKIQRTQQEDSAVYLCASSLTRTGGDYGYTFGSGTRLTVV.

V is TRBV2 and J is TRBJ2-7; the D is unclear. V shed 7 bases and J shed 2 bases, with 9 bases lying between them. This CDR3 has 12 amino acids. The V gene's germline CDR1 is SNHLY and CDR2 FYNNEI. CDR3 residues: CASNSQAYEQYF. The CDR3 DNA reads as TGTGCCAGCAACAGCCAGGCCTACGAGCAGTACTTC. Combining the CDR3 with reference TRBV2 and TRBJ2-7 gives the whole variable domain EPEVTQTPSHQVTQMGQEVILRCVPISNHLYFYWYRQILGQKVEFLVSFYNNEISEKSEIFDDQFSVERPDGSNFTLKIRSTKLEDSAMYFCASNSQAYEQYFGPGTRLTVT.

There are a few counts of this clone. The V call is TRBV7-3, the J call TRBJ2-7; TRBD2 matches at 7 bases. J lost 3 bases, V lost 6 bases, and 11 bases had no gene match. Germline loops: CDR1 SGHTA, CDR2 FQGTGA. There are 15 residues in the CDR3. CDR3 nucleotide sequence: TGTGCCAGCAGTGACCGAGCGGGAAATTTCTACGAGCAGTACTTC. This encodes CASSDRAGNFYEQYF.

This clone was found once. V usage is TRBV27 and J usage is TRBJ1-2; TRBD1 matches at 10 bases. V lost 7 bases and J lost 2; bases outside the gene matches: 4. The CDR3 sequence is 14 residues long. Per germline, CDR1 MNHEY and CDR2 SMNVEV (reference sequence). Written as DNA, the CDR3 is TGTGCCAGCACCGCGGGACAGGGGAACTATGGCTACACCTTC. Protein product: CASTAGQGNYGYTF.

This chain joins TRBV28 and TRBJ1-5, with 10 positions matching TRBD1. This CDR3 is 18 amino acids long. Trimming at V came to 4 bases and at J to 9 bases, leaving 18 bases not matched to a gene. Germline-derived CDR1 and CDR2 are MDHEN and SYDVKM. The CDR3 nucleotides read TGTGCCAGCAGTTCCCCCGTTCACCGGGACAGGGGACCATGGCCCCAGCATTTT. This encodes CASSSPVHRDRGPWPQHF.

V is TRBV29-1 and J is TRBJ1-2, with TRBD1 matching over 8 bases. V lost 3 bases, J lost 6 bases, and 9 bases stayed unmatched. The CDR3 consists of 14 residues. Germline assignment: CDR1 SQVTM and CDR2 ANQGSEA. CDR3 coding DNA: TGCAGCGTTGACGCTACAGGGGGAAGGGATGGCTACACCTTC. Translated, it gives CSVDATGGRDGYTF.

The V call is TRBV7-3, the J call TRBJ2-3, with 8 bases lining up with TRBD1. This CDR3 region has 14 residues. Per the germline V gene, CDR1 is SGHTA and CDR2 is FQGTGA. V lost 5 bases to trimming and J lost 1 base; unmatched junction nucleotides: 2. The CDR3 sequence: CASSDRGGTDTQYF. The CDR3 region has the DNA TGTGCCAGCAGCGACAGGGGTGGCACAGATACGCAGTATTTT.

The rearrangement joins TRBV2 to TRBJ2-7; D call uncertain. The V gene's germline CDR1 is SNHLY and CDR2 FYNNEI. The CDR3 spans 15 residues. V lost 3 bases and J 0 bases, leaving 12 bases between the germline ends. This CDR3 is CASSESPDYSYEQYF. The CDR3 nucleotides read TGTGCCAGCAGTGAGAGCCCTGATTACTCCTACGAGCAGTACTTC.

The rearrangement links TRBV4-1 to TRBJ1-1; D is possibly TRBD1 (5 bases). V was trimmed by 4 bases and J by 7 bases, leaving 22 bases between them. The CDR3 loop spans 16 amino acids. Germline V gives CDR1 MGHRA, CDR2 YSYEKL. In DNA form, the CDR3 reads TGCGCCAGCAGCCTAGTATCTCAGCGCGGGGCGATTGAAGCTTTCTTT. Encoded protein: CASSLVSQRGAIEAFF.

The rearrangement joins TRBV11-3 to TRBJ1-6, with D possibly matching TRBD1 (5 bases). This CDR3 contains 17 residues. With 4 bases removed from V and 0 bases from J, the gap between germline ends came to 13 bases. Germline V gene sequence: CDR1 SGHNT, CDR2 YENEEA. CDR3 in DNA: TGTGCCAGCAGCTCGCCAGGGAAGGTCTCCTATAATTCACCCCTCCACTTT. Protein sequence: CASSSPGKVSYNSPLHF.

V is TRBV10-1 and J is TRBJ2-3; a weak D match, TRBD2 (6 bases). Germline V lookup: CDR1 WNHNN, CDR2 SYGVQD (reference sequence). Trimming took 2 bases from V and 4 from J, leaving 7 bases between them. This CDR3 contains 13 residues. This CDR3 reads CASSEGGADTQYF. In DNA, the CDR3 is TGCGCCAGCAGTGAGGGAGGGGCAGATACGCAGTATTTT.

The chain employs TRBV10-1 and TRBJ2-1; TRBD2 matches 12 bases. The ends lost 6 bases at V and 8 bases at J; junction bases unmatched: 8. The CDR3 is 15 amino acids. Germline lookup yields CDR1 WNHNN and CDR2 SYGVQD (reference sequence). The CDR3 here is CASSHRLAGVHEQFF. The CDR3 DNA reads TGCGCCAGCAGCCACAGACTAGCGGGAGTCCATGAGCAGTTCTTC.

The chain links TRBV7-9 to TRBJ2-1; 8 nucleotides agree with TRBD1. The J segment lost 3 bases and the V segment lost 6 bases, leaving 4 bases of the junction unmatched. From germline, CDR1 is SEHNR and CDR2 FQNEAQ (reference sequence). This CDR3 is built from 14 residues. The CDR3 is CASSSGQDYNEQFF. The DNA of the CDR3 is TGTGCCAGCAGTTCGGGACAGGACTACAATGAGCAGTTCTTC.

The J gene is TRBJ1-1, the V gene TRBV3-1 (or the pseudogene TRBV3-2), with TRBD1 as a possible D gene (6 bases). Trimming shortened V by 5 bases and J by 4 bases, and 14 bases separated the two germline ends. There are 14 residues in the CDR3. Germline V gene lookup returns CDR1 LGHDT and CDR2 YNNKEL (reference sequence). The CDR3 here is CASSFGQLSTEAFF. The CDR3 bases are TGTGCCAGCAGCTTCGGACAGCTGAGCACTGAAGCTTTCTTT.

This chain connects TRBV2 to TRBJ2-5; a possible D gene is TRBD2 (6 bases). Germline V gives CDR1 SNHLY, CDR2 FYNNEI. The CDR3 totals 14 residues. V dropped 2 bases and J dropped 4 bases, with 11 bases sitting between them. The CDR3 sequence: CASSEMGGTETQYF. As DNA, the CDR3 is TGTGCCAGCAGTGAAATGGGCGGGACAGAGACCCAGTACTTC.

This clone occurred once. The V gene is TRBV4-1, the J gene TRBJ2-2; TRBD2 might be the D (6 bases). V lost 1 base, J lost 7 bases, and 10 bases lay in between. Germline loops: CDR1 MGHRA, CDR2 YSYEKL. This CDR3 comprises 14 residues. CDR3 DNA: TGCGCCAGCAGCCAAGGAGGCGGGGTCGGGGAGCTGTTTTTT. This encodes CASSQGGGVGELFF.